The 12 T cell receptor beta chains presented below share a single source sample, sequenced in a study of blood T cell repertoires in COVID-19. The method was immunoSEQ multiplex PCR; TCRdb's version includes in-frame clones alone and lacks a portion of them. Altogether 200,000 or so clones are present, 80% to 90% being singletons, with the ten largest covering roughly 5.7%. Source material: peripheral blood. The receptor set was obtained from a man at least 80 years old with acute or convalescent COVID-19.

The chain recombines TRBV27 with TRBJ2-2, with 7 bases aligning to TRBD2. The J segment lost 2 bases and the V segment lost 9 bases, leaving 12 bases of the junction unmatched. In germline, CDR1 is MNHEY, CDR2 SMNVEV (reference sequence). The CDR3 consists of 16 residues. CDR3 nucleotides: TGTGCCAGTTACGGGGAGCGGGGAATCAACACCGGGGAGCTGTTTTTT. Protein sequence: CASYGERGINTGELFF.

The chain employs TRBV30 and TRBJ1-5; 11 bases match TRBD1. In germline, CDR1 is GTSNPN, CDR2 SVGIG (reference sequence). V lost 2 bases, J lost 0 bases, and 6 bases stayed unmatched. The CDR3 runs to 17 residues. The CDR3 here is CAWSLRDRGYSNQPQHF. Written as DNA, the CDR3 is TGTGCCTGGAGTCTCCGGGACAGGGGGTATAGCAATCAGCCCCAGCATTTT.

The rearrangement joins TRBV6-6 to TRBJ1-2; D remains unclear. The germline CDR1 and CDR2 sequences are MNHNY and SVGAGI (reference sequence). V lost 5 bases and J 2 bases, leaving 6 bases between the germline ends. The CDR3 spans 12 residues. CDR3 loop: CASSTTNYGYTF. The CDR3 coding sequence is TGTGCCAGCAGTACAACCAACTATGGCTACACCTTC.

This clone was observed once. The chain combines TRBV4-2 with TRBJ1-4; no reliable D call. Germline values: CDR1 LGHNA, CDR2 YNFKEQ. V lost 0 bases, J lost 4 bases, and 6 bases lay in between. This CDR3 is 14 amino acids long. The CDR3 spells CASSQEQINEKLFF. CDR3 nucleotide sequence: TGTGCCAGCAGCCAAGAACAGATTAATGAAAAACTGTTTTTT.

The V gene is TRBV6-5, the J gene TRBJ1-1; 8 bases match TRBD1. The CDR3 loop spans 14 amino acids. The ends lost 5 bases at V and 6 bases at J; junction bases unmatched: 8. Per germline, CDR1 MNHEY and CDR2 SVGAGI. CDR3 DNA sequence: TGTGCCAGCAGTAATCACAGGGGGATCTCTGAAGCTTTCTTT. Translation: CASSNHRGISEAFF.

This clone has only a few counts. The V and J genes are TRBV18 and TRBJ1-2; D perhaps matches TRBD1 (6 bases). The CDR3 sequence is 14 residues long. V was clipped by 2 bases and J by 3 bases, with 10 bases between them. Germline V gene lookup returns CDR1 KGHSH and CDR2 LQKENI. This chain's CDR3 is CASSPEQGHYGYTF. CDR3 coding DNA: TGTGCCAGCTCACCAGAACAGGGCCACTATGGCTACACCTTC.

CDR3 nucleotides: TGTGCCAGCAGTGAAGGGACTCCCTACACCATATATTTT. It codes for CASSEGTPYTIYF. The chain employs TRBV6-1 and TRBJ1-3; D ambiguous. Between the trimmed V and J ends, which lost 1 base and 8 bases, there was a span of 9 bases. The CDR3 is 13 amino acids. Germline values: CDR1 MNHNS, CDR2 SASEGT.

The CDR3 here is CASSQITYNEQFF. CDR3 in DNA: TGTGCCAGCAGCCAAATTACCTACAATGAGCAGTTCTTC. The genes are TRBV3-1 (or the pseudogene TRBV3-2) and TRBJ2-1, with D unresolved. CDR3 length equals 13 residues. The germline V and J ends were trimmed by 2 bases and 2 bases, with 4 bases remaining between them. Germline CDR1 LGHDT, CDR2 YNNKEL (reference sequence).

The V call is TRBV10-3, the J call TRBJ2-2, with 8 bases lining up with TRBD2. Germline values: CDR1 ENHRY, CDR2 SYGVKD. V was clipped by 4 bases and J by 2 bases; unmatched bases: 9. The CDR3 runs 17 residues. The CDR3 loop reads CAISGMNREGNTGELFF. The CDR3 DNA sequence: TGTGCCATCAGTGGGATGAATCGGGAGGGAAACACCGGGGAGCTGTTTTTT.

The J gene is TRBJ2-1, the V gene TRBV29-1, with D perhaps matching TRBD1 (6 bases). V lost 4 bases to trimming and J lost 2 bases, with 12 bases between them. CDR1 is SQVTM and CDR2 is ANQGSEA in the germline V gene. The CDR3 covers 14 residues. Here the CDR3 reads CSVGSRGPYNEQFF. The CDR3 coding sequence is TGCAGCGTTGGGTCCAGGGGACCCTACAATGAGCAGTTCTTC.

This rearrangement joins TRBV28 to TRBJ2-1, with TRBD2 matching over 10 bases. Per the germline V gene, CDR1 is MDHEN and CDR2 is SYDVKM. CDR3 length: 16 residues. With V trimmed by 6 bases and J by 5 bases, 10 bases remained unmatched. The CDR3 sequence is CASSPNGLAENNEQFF. The CDR3 bases are TGTGCCAGCAGCCCTAATGGACTAGCGGAGAACAATGAGCAGTTCTTC.

The gene calls are TRBV24-1 and TRBJ2-3; TRBD2 aligns across 10 bases. V shed 1 base, J shed 6 bases, and the junction held 6 bases outside the gene matches. Germline CDR1 KGHDR, CDR2 SFDVKD. The CDR3 has 16 amino acids. CDR3 amino acids: CATSDFASGSGDTQYF. The DNA of the CDR3 is TGTGCCACCAGTGATTTCGCTAGCGGGAGTGGGGATACGCAGTATTTT.